This TCR beta chain derives from a study of T cell changes during pregnancy in multiple sclerosis (dated by TCRdb to about 2019). For context, the study as a whole: In women with multiple sclerosis, the researchers looked at how the T cell repertoire shifted as pregnancy progressed.

Notes on this clone: The antigen it binds to is not known. Base qualities are missing; no much larger clone stands one base away.

Receptor amplification or capture employed the immunoSEQ multiplex PCR assay. The table comes from immuneACCESS by way of TCRdb, which keeps in-frame sequences with V and J called. Part of the clones is missing from these tables; in studies checked, under half for an unresolved V gene and the rest for unknown reasons. This sample lists 50,000 to 65,000 clones; 88% were detected once. The top ten constitute less than 2% of the sample. At the junction V is shortened by 1 base and J by 0 bases; bases outside the gene matches: 3. CDR1 and CDR2 are drawn from the germline V gene: SGHTA, FQGNSA. Measured from the cysteine to the phenylalanine, the CDR3 is 16 residues long. Just CDR3 DNA is preserved here, 48 bases in frame from base 1.

This receptor chain uses TRBV7-2 and TRBJ2-1; the junction holds 7 bases that match TRBD2. The TCR sequence derives from a female donor with multiple sclerosis, enrolled in a pregnancy study. The starting material was peripheral blood, obtained in the first trimester of pregnancy. The CDR3 protein: CASSLERGGSYNEQFF. The sequenced DNA is TGTGCCAGCAGCTTAGAACGCGGGGGCTCCTACAATGAGCAGTTCTTC.